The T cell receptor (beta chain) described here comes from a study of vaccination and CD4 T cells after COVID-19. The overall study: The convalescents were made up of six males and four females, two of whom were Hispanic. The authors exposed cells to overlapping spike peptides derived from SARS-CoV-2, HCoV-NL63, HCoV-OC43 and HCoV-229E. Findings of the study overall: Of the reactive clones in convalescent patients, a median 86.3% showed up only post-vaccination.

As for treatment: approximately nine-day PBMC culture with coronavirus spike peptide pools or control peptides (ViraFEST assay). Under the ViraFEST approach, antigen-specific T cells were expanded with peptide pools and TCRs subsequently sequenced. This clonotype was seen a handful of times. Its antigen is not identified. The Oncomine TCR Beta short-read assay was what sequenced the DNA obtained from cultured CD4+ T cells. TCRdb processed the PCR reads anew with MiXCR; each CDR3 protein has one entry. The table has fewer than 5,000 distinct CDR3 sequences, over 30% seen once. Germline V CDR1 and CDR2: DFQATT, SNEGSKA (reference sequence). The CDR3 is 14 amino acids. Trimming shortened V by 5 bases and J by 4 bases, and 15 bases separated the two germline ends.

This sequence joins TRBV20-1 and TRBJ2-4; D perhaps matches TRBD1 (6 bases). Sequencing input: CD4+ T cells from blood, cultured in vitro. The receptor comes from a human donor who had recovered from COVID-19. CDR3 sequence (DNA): TGCAGTGCTCGACCCGGACAGCTGAAAAACATTCAGTACTTC. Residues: CSARPGQLKNIQYF.